This TCR beta chain stems from a study of blood T cell repertoires in COVID-19. In the source study's methods: How many nucleated cells were present was estimated from reference gene primer amplification. TCRdb keeps only in-frame clones here, not all; method: immunoSEQ multiplex PCR. That table gives V, J and clone size, and the DNA gave D and trimming. The data hold approximately 100,000 clones, with 80% to 95% observed a single time. Specimen: peripheral blood. The sequence derives from a man in his forties or fifties with active COVID-19.

The CDR3 region has the DNA TGTGCCAGCAGCAATAAAAATCCGGGACAGGAGTTCCCCAACTATGGCTACACCTTC. It codes for CASSNKNPGQEFPNYGYTF. The chain has TRBV21-1 and TRBJ1-2; TRBD1, as called in the table, went unchecked against the DNA. TRBV21-1 is a pseudogene. The CDR3 sequence is 19 residues long.